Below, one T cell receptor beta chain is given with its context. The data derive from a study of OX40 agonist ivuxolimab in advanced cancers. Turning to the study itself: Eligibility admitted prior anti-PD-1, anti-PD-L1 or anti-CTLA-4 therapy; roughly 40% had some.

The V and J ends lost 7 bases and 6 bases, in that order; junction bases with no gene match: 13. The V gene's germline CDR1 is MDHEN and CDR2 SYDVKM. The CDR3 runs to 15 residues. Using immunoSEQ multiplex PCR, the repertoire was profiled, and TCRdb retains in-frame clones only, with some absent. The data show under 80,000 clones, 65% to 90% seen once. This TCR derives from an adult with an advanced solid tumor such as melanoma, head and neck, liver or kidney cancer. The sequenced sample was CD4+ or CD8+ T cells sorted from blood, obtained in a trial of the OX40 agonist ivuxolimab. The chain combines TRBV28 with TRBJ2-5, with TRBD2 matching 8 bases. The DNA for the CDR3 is TGTGCCAGCACCACCGGGGGGGGCGCCGAAAAGACCCAGTACTTC. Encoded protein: CASTTGGGAEKTQYF. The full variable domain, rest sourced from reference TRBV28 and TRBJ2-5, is DVKVTQSSRYLVKRTGEKVFLECVQDMDHENMFWYRQDPGLGLRLIYFSYDVKMKEKGDIPEGYSVSREKKERFSLILESASTNQTSMYLCASTTGGGAEKTQYFGPGTRLLVL.